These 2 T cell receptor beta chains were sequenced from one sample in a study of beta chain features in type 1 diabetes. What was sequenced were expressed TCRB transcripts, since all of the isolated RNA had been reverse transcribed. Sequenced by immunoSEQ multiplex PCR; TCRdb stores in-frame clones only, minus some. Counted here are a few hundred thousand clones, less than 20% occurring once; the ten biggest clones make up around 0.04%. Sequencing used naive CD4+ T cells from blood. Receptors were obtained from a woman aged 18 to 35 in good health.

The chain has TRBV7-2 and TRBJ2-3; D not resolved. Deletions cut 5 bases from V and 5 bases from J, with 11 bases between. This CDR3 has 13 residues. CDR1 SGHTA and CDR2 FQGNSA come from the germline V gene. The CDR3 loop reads CASSSNSKDTQYF. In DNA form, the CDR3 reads TGTGCCAGCAGCAGTAATTCTAAAGATACGCAGTATTTT. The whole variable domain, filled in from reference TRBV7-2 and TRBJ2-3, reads GAGVSQSPSNKVTEKGKDVELRCDPISGHTALYWYRQSLGQGLEFLIYFQGNSAPDKSGLPSDRFSAERTGGSVSTLTIQRTQQEDSAVYLCASSSNSKDTQYFGPGTRLTVL.

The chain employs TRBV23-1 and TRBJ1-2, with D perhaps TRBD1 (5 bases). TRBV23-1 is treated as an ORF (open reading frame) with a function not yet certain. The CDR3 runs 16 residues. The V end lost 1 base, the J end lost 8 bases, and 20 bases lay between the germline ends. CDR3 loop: CASSQFYRGAARGYTF. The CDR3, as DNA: TGCGCCAGCAGTCAATTCTACCGTGGGGCAGCCCGGGGCTACACCTTC.